This T cell receptor (beta chain) was identified during a study of identical twins. This clonotype was seen a few times. Antigen: not known. J lost 3 bases, V lost 9 bases, and 11 bases had no gene match. This CDR3 comprises 15 residues. The germline CDR1 and CDR2 sequences are LNHDA and SQIVND (reference sequence). Study-level results: Rather than following the same donors, the conclusions depended on cross-sectional statistical analysis. Less excess twin sharing appeared in beta out-of-frame sequences.

Only healthy Caucasians were included as donors. Each CDR3 protein gets one entry after TCRdb re-called the 5' RACE reads with MiXCR. The table records hundreds of thousands of distinct CDR3 sequences, 15% to 20% of them present only once. The same sample was also used in a study of T cells expressing NK-cell markers. That source reports: HCMV seropositivity marked most of the eight sequenced donors; one was seronegative.

The TCR sequence derives from a woman aged 18-29 years in good health. The chain couples TRBV19 to TRBJ2-7, with 10 bases matching TRBD2. The sequencing sample was made of PBMCs. The CDR3 coding sequence is TGTGCCAGCAGTCCCTCTAGCGGGGGTTACTACGAGCAGTACTTC. Amino acids: CASSPSSGGYYEQYF.